A selection of T cell receptor beta chains follows, all from one sample in a study of Graves' ophthalmopathy and Graves' hyperthyroidism. TCRdb re-called the multiplex PCR reads with MiXCR, one entry per CDR3 protein. This repertoire shows some 370,000 distinct CDR3 sequences, about 17% found once; its top ten account for 2% to 2.5%. The sequenced material came from peripheral blood. Every receptor here comes from an adult woman with stable Graves' hyperthyroidism. Both conserved end residues are part of each CDR3. D genes are given only for firm matches. Clone size is stated in some rows and not others, as once, few, many or a class when expanded.

NA	TRBV11-2	many	TRBJ2-2	CASSFHSTTGELFF	TGTGCCAGCAGCTTTCACTCTACCACCGGGGAGCTGTTTTTT
NA	TRBV6-2/TRBV6-3	many	TRBJ1-5	CASTDPGGNQPQHF	TGTGCCAGCACGGATCCGGGCGGCAATCAGCCCCAGCATTTT
NA	TRBV20-1	many	TRBJ1-1	CSASGDTWDTEAFF	TGCAGTGCTAGCGGGGACACCTGGGACACTGAAGCTTTCTTT
TRBD1	TRBV2	NA	TRBJ2-2	CASSPDRVTGELFF	TGTGCCAGCAGTCCGGACAGGGTGACCGGGGAGCTGTTTTTT
NA	TRBV4-1	many	TRBJ2-7	CASSQDLGYEQYF	TGCGCCAGCAGCCAAGATCTCGGCTACGAGCAGTACTTC
TRBD1	TRBV2	many	TRBJ2-7	CASRTGVGEQYF	TGTGCCAGCAGGACAGGGGTTGGCGAGCAGTACTTC
TRBD1	TRBV7-9	NA	TRBJ1-2	CASSPPTGARGYTF	TGTGCCAGCAGCCCCCCGACAGGGGCGAGGGGCTACACCTTC
NA	TRBV6-1	NA	TRBJ2-7	CASSSTPGDGGYF	TGTGCCAGCAGCTCCACGCCAGGGGATGGAGGATACTTC
TRBD2	TRBV5-1	few	TRBJ2-7	CASSLAGGPNEQYF	TGCGCCAGCAGCCTAGCGGGAGGGCCTAACGAGCAGTACTTC
NA	TRBV6-1	many	TRBJ1-1	CASSEVKRLTEAFF	TGTGCCAGCAGTGAAGTGAAGCGCCTCACTGAAGCTTTCTTT
TRBD1	TRBV7-9	many	TRBJ1-1	CASSFIGGWNTEAFF	TGTGCCAGCAGCTTTATAGGGGGCTGGAACACTGAAGCTTTCTTT
NA	TRBV6-2/TRBV6-3	few	TRBJ1-2	CASSSGPSVGYTF	TGTGCCAGCAGCTCTGGGCCGTCCGTTGGCTACACCTTC
TRBD2	TRBV4-1	many	TRBJ2-7	CASRRREGLQEQYF	TGCGCCAGCCGACGGCGGGAGGGCCTTCAAGAGCAGTACTTC
NA	TRBV6-1	NA	TRBJ2-7	CPSRGYSYEQYF	TGTCCCAGCCGCGGGTACTCCTACGAGCAGTACTTC
NA	TRBV6-1	NA	TRBJ1-6	CASSTLGLPNSPLHF	TGTGCCAGCAGTACCCTAGGGCTACCTAATTCACCCCTCCACTTT
NA	TRBV5-8	many	TRBJ2-5	CASSLGQDEGETQYF	TGTGCCAGCAGCTTGGGACAGGACGAGGGGGAGACCCAGTACTTC
TRBD2	TRBV28	many	TRBJ2-7	CASSFEREARDEQYF	TGTGCCAGCAGTTTCGAGCGGGAGGCCAGGGACGAGCAGTACTTC
NA	TRBV12-3/TRBV12-4	NA	TRBJ1-2	CASSLAPGGNGYTF	TGTGCCAGCAGTTTAGCCCCCGGAGGGAATGGCTACACCTTC
NA	TRBV20-1	many	TRBJ2-4	CSAQTDSSKNIKYF	TGCAGTGCCCAAACGGACAGCTCCAAAAACATTAAGTACTTC
NA	TRBV18	NA	TRBJ2-7	CASSTQRAYEQYF	TGTGCCAGCTCAACCCAGCGGGCTTACGAGCAGTACTTC
NA	TRBV20-1	many	TRBJ2-7	CSARRTAYEQYF	TGCAGTGCTAGACGGACAGCTTACGAGCAGTACTTC
TRBD2	TRBV12-3/TRBV12-4	many	TRBJ2-7	CASSSGLAAYEQYF	TGTGCCAGCAGCTCCGGACTAGCGGCCTACGAGCAGTACTTC
NA	TRBV30	few	TRBJ2-2	CAWSAGSNTGELFF	TGTGCCTGGAGTGCCGGGAGCAACACCGGGGAGCTGTTTTTT
TRBD1	TRBV27	NA	TRBJ1-5	CASSRQGGFGQPQHF	TGTGCCAGCAGTCGTCAGGGGGGGTTCGGTCAGCCCCAGCATTTT
NA	TRBV28	many	TRBJ2-7	CASRVYDEQYF	TGTGCCAGCAGGGTTTATGACGAGCAGTACTTC
NA	TRBV5-1	many	TRBJ2-2	CASSLSRDLTGELFF	TGCGCCAGCAGCTTGTCCCGGGACCTCACCGGGGAGCTGTTTTTT
NA	TRBV12-3/TRBV12-4	NA	TRBJ1-1	CASSLSGGQRAEAFF	TGTGCCAGCAGTTTATCGGGCGGTCAAAGGGCTGAAGCTTTCTTT
NA	TRBV5-5	many	TRBJ1-2	CASSLADNPYGYTF	TGTGCCAGCAGCTTGGCGGACAACCCCTATGGCTACACCTTC
TRBD1	TRBV19	many	TRBJ1-1	CASSMGVRGARNTEAFF	TGTGCCAGTAGTATGGGGGTCAGGGGGGCGCGGAACACTGAAGCTTTCTTT
TRBD2	TRBV12-3/TRBV12-4	many	TRBJ2-7	CASTPPRRGDYEQYF	TGTGCCAGCACTCCCCCGCGTCGGGGGGACTACGAGCAGTACTTC
NA	TRBV20-1	few	TRBJ1-1	CSATNRQGPDTEAFF	TGCAGTGCAACCAACCGCCAGGGGCCCGACACTGAAGCTTTCTTT
TRBD2	TRBV3-1	few	TRBJ2-7	CASSSGTSGSEQYF	TGTGCCAGCAGCTCCGGGACTAGCGGGAGCGAGCAGTACTTC
TRBD2	TRBV29-1	many	TRBJ2-5	CSVSGGHNQETQHF	TGCAGCGTTAGCGGGGGCCACAACCAAGAGACCCAGCACTTC
TRBD2	TRBV29-1	many	TRBJ2-5	CSVGEGTETQYF	TGCAGCGTTGGGGAGGGAACGGAGACCCAGTACTTC
NA	TRBV12-3/TRBV12-4	many	TRBJ1-5	CASNMGGGNQPQHF	TGTGCCAGCAACATGGGGGGGGGTAATCAGCCCCAGCATTTT
NA	TRBV28	many	TRBJ1-1	CASIGSAYTEAFF	TGTGCCAGCATCGGGTCGGCGTACACTGAAGCTTTCTTT
NA	TRBV5-1	NA	TRBJ2-2	CSSSLPGITGELFF	TGCTCCAGCAGCTTGCCAGGGATTACCGGGGAGCTGTTTTTT
NA	TRBV20-1	few	TRBJ2-4	CSARDGTDVAKNIKYF	TGCAGTGCTAGAGACGGAACCGATGTAGCCAAAAACATTAAGTACTTC
TRBD1	TRBV15	many	TRBJ2-7	CATSSGTERDEQYF	TGTGCCACCAGCTCCGGGACAGAAAGGGACGAGCAGTACTTC
TRBD2	TRBV11-2	NA	TRBJ2-2	CASSSDLLAANTGELFF	TGTGCCAGCAGCTCCGATCTTCTAGCGGCGAACACCGGGGAGCTGTTTTTT
NA	TRBV2	many	TRBJ2-7	CASSGGNTGRMYF	TGTGCCAGCAGTGGGGGGAACACAGGGCGGATGTACTTC
TRBD1	TRBV10-3	many	TRBJ1-2	CAISPVRGQGMDYGYTF	TGTGCCATCAGTCCCGTCAGGGGACAGGGAATGGACTATGGCTACACCTTC
TRBD1	TRBV12-3/TRBV12-4	NA	TRBJ1-1	CASRGQGPWNTEAFF	TGTGCCAGCAGGGGACAGGGTCCCTGGAACACTGAAGCTTTCTTT
NA	TRBV6-5	many	TRBJ2-3	CASSYAASTDTQYF	TGTGCCAGCAGTTACGCCGCTAGCACAGATACGCAGTATTTT
TRBD1	TRBV19	many	TRBJ1-5	CASSIRQGWNQPQHF	TGTGCCAGTAGCATCCGACAGGGATGGAATCAGCCCCAGCATTTT
TRBD1	TRBV7-9	many	TRBJ1-2	CASSGQGSHGYTF	TGTGCCAGCAGCGGACAGGGGAGTCATGGCTACACCTTC
TRBD2	TRBV27	many	TRBJ2-1	CASSPMGTSGGYEQFF	TGTGCCAGCAGTCCCATGGGGACTAGCGGGGGCTATGAGCAGTTCTTC
NA	TRBV30	many	TRBJ2-7	CAWRPRGYPYEQYF	TGTGCCTGGAGACCTAGGGGGTATCCCTACGAGCAGTACTTC
NA	TRBV18	few	TRBJ1-5	CASSPLEGNQPQHF	TGTGCCAGCTCACCACTGGAAGGAAATCAGCCCCAGCATTTT
NA	TRBV7-2	many	TRBJ2-5	CASSTLGLEETQYF	TGTGCCAGCAGCACCCTGGGGCTGGAAGAGACCCAGTACTTC
NA	TRBV6-1	many	TRBJ1-1	CASNGVGGTNRYTEAFF	TGTGCCAGCAATGGGGTTGGGGGAACCAACCGCTACACTGAAGCTTTCTTT
TRBD2	TRBV27	many	TRBJ2-7	CASSLKRELYEQYF	TGTGCCAGCAGTTTAAAGCGGGAACTCTACGAGCAGTACTTC
TRBD2	TRBV7-3	many	TRBJ2-2	CASSPETSAGGELFF	TGTGCCAGCAGCCCCGAGACTAGCGCGGGCGGGGAGCTGTTTTTT
NA	TRBV12-3/TRBV12-4	many	TRBJ1-2	CASSYEQNYGYTF	TGTGCCAGCAGTTACGAACAGAACTATGGCTACACCTTC
TRBD1	TRBV20-1	NA	TRBJ1-5	CSARGDSGGPQHF	TGCAGTGCTAGAGGGGACAGCGGCGGGCCCCAGCATTTT
NA	TRBV20-1	many	TRBJ1-1	CSAPPSMNTEAFF	TGCAGTGCCCCGCCGAGCATGAACACTGAAGCTTTCTTT
NA	TRBV25-1	many	TRBJ1-3	CASSPGGNTIYF	TGTGCCAGCAGCCCAGGGGGAAACACCATATATTTT
TRBD1	TRBV20-1	NA	TRBJ2-4	CSARETGGKNIQYF	TGCAGTGCTAGAGAGACAGGGGGCAAAAACATTCAGTACTTC
TRBD1	TRBV5-1	NA	TRBJ2-7	CASSMDRVSYEQYF	TGCGCCAGCAGCATGGACAGGGTTAGCTACGAGCAGTACTTC
TRBD1	TRBV4-2	few	TRBJ1-1	CASSPDPGTGGNTEAFF	TGTGCCAGCAGCCCAGATCCCGGGACAGGGGGCAACACTGAAGCTTTCTTT